The 21 T cell receptor beta chains listed next were all sequenced from one sample in a study of cytomegalovirus exposure and HLA in healthy donors. Produced via immunoSEQ multiplex PCR; TCRdb's table is partial and in-frame only. This table has 150,000 to 180,000 clones, 65% to 90% appearing once. Sequenced input: PBMCs. Source of these receptors: a man between 18 and 35 years old in good health and CMV-seropositive.

The chain carries TRBV11-2 and TRBJ2-7, with a weak D call TRBD2 (6 bases). The CDR3 runs to 13 residues. Germline V CDR1 and CDR2: SGHAT, FQNNGV. Trimming cost V 0 bases and J 4 bases, with 7 bases left between them. The chain's CDR3 is CASSLDRGYEQYF. The CDR3 DNA reads as TGTGCCAGCAGCTTAGATCGGGGGTACGAGCAGTACTTC.

This chain's CDR3 is CASSTGTSGGGPQETQYF. Written as DNA, the CDR3 is TGTGCCAGCAGCACCGGGACTAGCGGGGGGGGCCCCCAAGAGACCCAGTACTTC. The chain employs TRBV13 and TRBJ2-5; 16 nucleotides agree with TRBD2. This CDR3 has 18 amino acids. Unmatched junction bases numbered 7, after V lost 5 bases and J lost 1 base. Germline V gene sequence: CDR1 PRHDT, CDR2 FYEKMQ (reference sequence).

The chain carries TRBV4-3 and TRBJ2-7; D remains ambiguous. Per germline, CDR1 LGHNA and CDR2 YSLEER. This CDR3 contains 14 residues. The V end was cut by 4 bases, the J end by 0 bases, with 10 bases between. In DNA, the CDR3 is TGCGCCAGCAGCCCCCTACTCGGCTCCTACGAGCAGTACTTC. It yields the protein CASSPLLGSYEQYF.

This clone turned up a few times. The J gene is TRBJ2-7, the V gene TRBV7-2; tentatively, D is TRBD1 (5 bases). Germline CDR1 reads SGHTA; CDR2 reads FQGNSA. This CDR3 has 14 amino acids. Deletions cut 5 bases from V and 3 bases from J, with 14 bases between. The CDR3, as DNA: TGTGCCAGCAGCCCAGGAACAGGTGACTACGAGCAGTACTTC. Translation gives CASSPGTGDYEQYF.

The genes are TRBV5-1 and TRBJ2-7; a weak D match, TRBD1 (6 bases). V dropped 4 bases and J dropped 2 bases, with 13 bases sitting between them. CDR1 SGHRS and CDR2 YFSETQ come from the germline V gene. The CDR3 loop spans 14 amino acids. The CDR3 is CASSPGDGPYEQYF. In DNA, the CDR3 is TGCGCCAGCAGCCCAGGGGACGGTCCCTACGAGCAGTACTTC.

The chain uses TRBV4-2 and TRBJ2-7, with TRBD1 matching over 10 bases. Germline V gives CDR1 LGHNA, CDR2 YNFKEQ. Germline trimming cut 1 base from V and 2 bases from J; bases unmatched to any gene: 11. The CDR3 has 18 residues. The CDR3 bases are TGTGCCAGCAGCCAAGTTGGGAACTGGGACAGGGGCGCCTACGAGCAGTACTTC. It specifies CASSQVGNWDRGAYEQYF.

The chain has TRBV7-9 and TRBJ2-1; 8 bases line up with TRBD2. The J segment lost 2 bases and the V segment lost 1 base, leaving 1 base of the junction unmatched. The CDR3 contains 15 residues. Germline assignment: CDR1 SEHNR and CDR2 FQNEAQ (reference sequence). CDR3 bases: TGTGCCAGCAGCTTAGTGACTAGCGCCTACAATGAGCAGTTCTTC. It is translated as CASSLVTSAYNEQFF.

There are a few counts of this clone. The V call is TRBV7-6, the J call TRBJ1-2, with 7 positions matching TRBD1. After removal of 5 bases from V and 3 bases from J, the junction contained 6 bases not matched to a gene. The CDR3 covers 14 residues. Germline loops: CDR1 SGHVS, CDR2 FNYEAQ. The CDR3, as DNA: TGTGCCAGCAGCCCAGGGACAGCAGACTATGGCTACACCTTC. The encoded protein is CASSPGTADYGYTF.

This rearrangement joins TRBV19 to TRBJ2-1; D remains ambiguous. Germline V gene lookup returns CDR1 LNHDA and CDR2 SQIVND (reference sequence). Trimming left V 1 base short and J 9 bases short, with 16 bases between. The CDR3 runs 15 residues. The DNA of the CDR3 is TGTGCCAGTAGTATAGGTACTCAACCCCCTGGTGAGCAGTTCTTC. Translation gives CASSIGTQPPGEQFF. The whole variable domain, filled in from reference TRBV19 and TRBJ2-1, reads DGGITQSPKYLFRKEGQNVTLSCEQNLNHDAMYWYRQDPGQGLRLIYYSQIVNDFQKGDIAEGYSVSREKKESFPLTVTSAQKNPTAFYLCASSIGTQPPGEQFFGPGTRLTVL.

The chain carries TRBV5-6 and TRBJ2-7; TRBD1 matches 8 bases. Trimming cost V 4 bases and J 2 bases; bases outside gene matches: 8. The CDR3 is made up of 15 amino acids. Germline CDR1 reads SGHDT; CDR2 reads YYEEEE. The CDR3 coding sequence is TGTGCCAGCAGCCCCAGGACAGGGCGGCCCTACGAGCAGTACTTC. Translation gives CASSPRTGRPYEQYF.

The chain is built from TRBV19 and TRBJ2-3, with 9 positions matching TRBD1. Losses at the gene ends were 3 bases for V and 2 bases for J; bases not matched to a gene: 3. This CDR3 region has 15 residues. CDR1 is LNHDA and CDR2 is SQIVND in the germline V gene (reference sequence). Written as DNA, the CDR3 is TGTGCCAGTAGTATGGGACAGGGCTACACAGATACGCAGTATTTT. Protein: CASSMGQGYTDTQYF.

V usage is TRBV7-6 and J usage is TRBJ2-7; TRBD2 is a possible D gene (5 bases). V gave up 5 bases and J gave up 0 bases, with 14 bases separating them. Germline V gene sequence: CDR1 SGHVS, CDR2 FNYEAQ. The CDR3 consists of 15 residues. Written as DNA, the CDR3 is TGTGCCAGCAGCCGTCTAGCCCTTGGCTCCTACGAGCAGTACTTC. Its translation: CASSRLALGSYEQYF. Full variable domain (rest looked up from reference TRBV7-6 and TRBJ2-7): GAGVSQSPRYKVTKRGQDVALRCDPISGHVSLYWYRQALGQGPEFLTYFNYEAQQDKSGLPNDRFSAERPEGSISTLTIQRTEQRDSAMYRCASSRLALGSYEQYFGPGTRLTVT.

The V call is TRBV12-5, the J call TRBJ2-2; 7 bases are a match to TRBD1. Trimming cost V 2 bases and J 0 bases; bases outside gene matches: 3. The CDR3 length is 16 residues. Germline CDR1 and CDR2: LGHNT and FRNRAP. Here the CDR3 DNA reads TGTGCTAGTGGTTTGCGGACAGGATCGAACACCGGGGAGCTGTTTTTT. Protein sequence: CASGLRTGSNTGELFF.

The V call is TRBV29-1, the J call TRBJ1-2; weak D call: TRBD1 (6 bases). From germline, CDR1 is SQVTM and CDR2 ANQGSEA. The V end lost 7 bases, the J end lost 6 bases, and 12 bases lay between the germline ends. This CDR3 region has 11 residues. The CDR3 DNA follows: TGCAGCGGGAGGACAGTGGATGGCTACACCTTC. Amino acids: CSGRTVDGYTF.

CDR3 region: CASSLTGEGYTF. The DNA of the CDR3 is TGTGCCAGCAGTTTAACAGGGGAAGGCTACACCTTC. The V and J genes are TRBV27 and TRBJ1-2, with 7 bases lining up with TRBD1. Per germline, CDR1 MNHEY and CDR2 SMNVEV (reference sequence). The junction had 2 bases not matched to a gene; V was cut back by 2 bases and J by 8 bases. The CDR3 runs 12 residues.

The genes are TRBV7-2 and TRBJ1-1; perhaps TRBD1 as D (6 bases). Germline V gene lookup returns CDR1 SGHTA and CDR2 FQGNSA. Between the trimmed V and J ends, which lost 5 bases and 0 bases, there was a span of 19 bases. The CDR3 has 17 amino acids. CDR3 nucleotide sequence: TGTGCCAGCAGCCCCGATCCTGGGGACATTTTGAACACTGAAGCTTTCTTT. Its translation: CASSPDPGDILNTEAFF.

The chain uses TRBV21-1 and TRBJ2-2; the DNA was not used to check the table's D call, TRBD1. TRBV21-1 is marked as a pseudogene. This CDR3 region has 16 residues. CDR3 region: CASSRSDRREYGELFF. CDR3 bases: TGTGCCAGCAGCAGATCGGACAGGAGGGAGTACGGGGAGCTGTTTTTT.

V is TRBV4-2 and J is TRBJ1-2; 7 nucleotides match TRBD1. Looked up from germline, CDR1 is LGHNA and CDR2 is YNFKEQ. The CDR3 length is 14 residues. Unmatched junction bases numbered 2, after V lost 0 bases and J lost 4 bases. The CDR3 loop reads CASSQEGQTYGYTF. The DNA of the CDR3 is TGTGCCAGCAGCCAAGAGGGACAGACCTATGGCTACACCTTC.

The chain combines TRBV9 with TRBJ2-1, with TRBD1 identical over 9 bases. Germline lookup yields CDR1 SGDLS and CDR2 YYNGEE. There are 15 residues in the CDR3. With 3 bases clipped from V and 4 bases from J, the junction kept 5 bases outside the gene matches. The CDR3 here is CASSAWDRDYNEQFF. The CDR3 bases are TGTGCCAGCAGCGCTTGGGACAGGGATTACAATGAGCAGTTCTTC. Combining the CDR3 with reference TRBV9 and TRBJ2-1 gives the whole variable domain DSGVTQTPKHLITATGQRVTLRCSPRSGDLSVYWYQQSLDQGLQFLIQYYNGEERAKGNILERFSAQQFPDLHSELNLSSLELGDSALYFCASSAWDRDYNEQFFGPGTRLTVL.

This clone was seen many times. The J gene is TRBJ1-2, the V gene TRBV5-6; 8 bases agree with TRBD1. The V and J ends lost 4 bases and 5 bases, in that order; junction bases with no gene match: 4. This CDR3 has 13 residues. Per the germline V gene, CDR1 is SGHDT and CDR2 is YYEEEE. CDR3 DNA: TGTGCCAGCAGCGGACAGGGAGAGTATGGCTACACCTTC. This gives the protein CASSGQGEYGYTF.

The chain employs TRBV5-1 and TRBJ1-2; 10 positions agree with TRBD1. The length of the CDR3 is 15 residues. The J segment lost 4 bases and the V segment lost 4 bases, leaving 7 bases of the junction unmatched. Germline CDR1 SGHRS, CDR2 YFSETQ. The CDR3 region is CASSQGQGGTYGYTF. CDR3 DNA: TGCGCCAGCAGCCAAGGACAGGGGGGGACCTATGGCTACACCTTC. The variable domain in full, completed from reference TRBV5-1 and TRBJ1-2, reads KAGVTQTPRYLIKTRGQQVTLSCSPISGHRSVSWYQQTPGQGLQFLFEYFSETQRNKGNFPGRFSGRQFSNSRSEMNVSTLELGDSALYLCASSQGQGGTYGYTFGSGTRLTVV.